This T cell receptor (beta chain) was sequenced for a study of blood T cell repertoires in COVID-19. This clone was counted a single time. Libraries were prepared by immunoSEQ multiplex PCR; TCRdb keeps only in-frame clonotypes and omits some of them. This repertoire shows tens of thousands of clones, 65% to 90% found once; its top ten account for about 7%. V trimming: 6 bases; J trimming: 6 bases; junction bases outside the gene matches: 8. CDR1 is SQVTM and CDR2 is ANQGSEA in the germline V gene. This CDR3 spans 14 amino acids. The chain employs TRBV29-1 and TRBJ1-1, with 12 bases identical to TRBD1. Sequencing was carried out using peripheral blood. This TCR derives from a man aged 60-69 years with acute or convalescent COVID-19. CDR3 amino acids: CSVDTGTGGSEAFF. The CDR3 region has the DNA TGCAGCGTAGACACCGGGACAGGGGGCTCTGAAGCTTTCTTT.